The 2 T cell receptor beta chains below come from one sample, sequenced in a study of brain T cells in children with intractable seizures. Time point reported: blood from clinic visit 5 months post-surgery; TSC patient then seizure free. Data came from immunoSEQ multiplex PCR; TCRdb stores just in-frame clones and leaves some out. The table has about 320,000 clones, nearly 95% seen once. The sequencing used peripheral blood, collected more than 4 months after surgery. The receptors were sampled from a boy under two years old with tuberous sclerosis and intractable seizures.

This rearrangement joins TRBV10-1 to TRBJ2-5; 11 bases agree with TRBD2. The length of the CDR3 is 19 residues. Trimming took 7 bases from V and 0 from J; bases not matched to a gene: 16. Germline V gene lookup returns CDR1 WNHNN and CDR2 SYGVQD (reference sequence). CDR3 DNA sequence: TGCGCCAGCACTCCCCGGGGGCCCGGGACTAGCGGTTACCAAGAGACCCAGTACTTC. Residues: CASTPRGPGTSGYQETQYF.

The gene calls are TRBV27 and TRBJ2-6; D gene ambiguous. Germline lookup yields CDR1 MNHEY and CDR2 SMNVEV (reference sequence). V lost 5 bases and J lost 1, with 3 bases in between. There are 13 residues in the CDR3. The CDR3 reads CASSTSGANVLTF. The CDR3 DNA reads as TGTGCCAGCAGTACATCTGGGGCCAACGTCCTGACTTTC.